Following are 13 T cell receptor beta chains from one sample sequenced in a study of shared clonotypes between healthy human individuals. The repertoire was sequenced with immunoSEQ multiplex PCR; TCRdb's copy has only in-frame clones and lacks some. The table has more than 200,000 clones, over 60% seen once. Sequencing was performed on memory CD4+ T cells sorted from blood. Indicated subset: CD45RA-negative fraction. The receptor set was obtained from a man aged 25 to 40 in good health.

The chain recombines TRBV6-4 with TRBJ2-7; D is possibly TRBD2 (5 bases). Germline CDR1 reads MRHNA; CDR2 reads SNTAGT. The CDR3 runs to 14 residues. Trimming stripped 3 bases from V and 2 bases from J, with 11 bases between. CDR3 bases: TGTGCCAGCAGTGAAGAACTAGGACCCTACGAGCAGTACTTC. This translates into CASSEELGPYEQYF.

This chain links TRBV2 with TRBJ2-5, with 9 nucleotides matching TRBD1. Germline V gene data show CDR1 as SNHLY and CDR2 as FYNNEI. The length of the CDR3 is 13 residues. Trimming took 10 bases from V and 2 from J; bases not matched to a gene: 5. This chain's CDR3 is CATGTGIQETQYF. The CDR3 nucleotides read TGTGCCACCGGGACAGGGATACAAGAGACCCAGTACTTC.

This chain links TRBV29-1 with TRBJ1-2, with D uncertain. This CDR3 is built from 12 residues. CDR1 and CDR2 from the germline V gene are SQVTM and ANQGSEA. V lost 4 bases to trimming and J lost 2 bases, with 8 bases between them. Written as DNA, the CDR3 is TGCAGCGTTGTGCGGGGAAACTATGGCTACACCTTC. It codes for CSVVRGNYGYTF.

A few counts support this clone. This rearrangement joins TRBV14 to TRBJ2-2; D is undetermined. Germline values: CDR1 SGHDN, CDR2 FVKESK. This CDR3 comprises 15 residues. Trimming shortened V by 3 bases and J by 2 bases, and 10 bases separated the two germline ends. The CDR3 sequence: CASSHYARNTGELFF. The CDR3 coding sequence is TGTGCCAGCAGCCACTACGCGAGAAACACCGGGGAGCTGTTTTTT.

This clone has only a few counts. The chain joins TRBV28 to TRBJ2-2, with D possibly TRBD1 on 5 matching bases. Germline-derived CDR1 and CDR2 are MDHEN and SYDVKM. Deletions cut 3 bases from V and 6 bases from J, with 11 bases between. This CDR3 is built from 14 residues. The CDR3 sequence is CASSLSGLAGELFF. For the CDR3, the DNA is TGTGCCAGCAGTTTGTCAGGGTTGGCCGGGGAGCTGTTTTTT.

The chain links TRBV4-1 to TRBJ1-2; tentatively, D is TRBD1 (5 bases). The CDR3 spans 16 residues. CDR1 is MGHRA and CDR2 is YSYEKL in the germline V gene. V was shortened by 3 bases and J by 6 bases, with 20 bases between the two germline ends. CDR3 residues: CASSQVPRPGPDGYTF. The CDR3 DNA reads TGCGCCAGCAGCCAGGTACCCCGTCCGGGGCCTGATGGCTACACCTTC.

The rearrangement joins TRBV7-2 to TRBJ1-5; no definite D call. V was pared by 3 bases and J by 4 bases, with 7 bases between. This CDR3 comprises 13 residues. CDR1 is SGHTA and CDR2 is FQGNSA in the germline V gene. CDR3 sequence: CASSFDKNQPQHF. CDR3 nucleotides: TGTGCCAGCAGCTTCGACAAGAATCAGCCCCAGCATTTT.

This clone came up a few times. The rearrangement joins TRBV9 to TRBJ2-1, with 7 positions matching TRBD2. Losses at the gene ends were 2 bases for V and 9 bases for J; bases not matched to a gene: 8. CDR3 length: 14 amino acids. Germline CDR1 is SGDLS and CDR2 is YYNGEE. The CDR3 coding sequence is TGTGCCAGCAGCGTCGCGGGAGCGGACTTTGAGCAGTTCTTC. Protein: CASSVAGADFEQFF.

This chain links TRBV2 with TRBJ2-1, with 13 bases aligning to TRBD2. This CDR3 region has 16 residues. CDR1 and CDR2 (germline): SNHLY, FYNNEI. Trimming cost V 8 bases and J 5 bases; bases outside gene matches: 9. The CDR3 bases are TGTGCCAGCGGATCACTAGCGGGAGGGCCCCACAATGAGCAGTTCTTC. It codes for CASGSLAGGPHNEQFF. The complete variable domain, with remaining parts taken from reference TRBV2 and TRBJ2-1, reads EPEVTQTPSHQVTQMGQEVILRCVPISNHLYFYWYRQILGQKVEFLVSFYNNEISEKSEIFDDQFSVERPDGSNFTLKIRSTKLEDSAMYFCASGSLAGGPHNEQFFGPGTRLTVL.

This chain joins TRBV5-4 and TRBJ2-4; TRBD2 matches 7 bases. This CDR3 spans 15 amino acids. Germline CDR1 and CDR2: SGHNT and YYREEE (reference sequence). Trimming removed 0 bases from V and 7 bases from J; junction bases left unmatched: 7. DNA for the CDR3: TGTGCCAGCAGCTTGGCGGGGGGTGAAAGGAACATTCAGTACTTC. Its translation is CASSLAGGERNIQYF.

There are many counts of this clone. This chain uses TRBV2 with TRBJ2-7; no firm D call. The V and J ends lost 11 bases and 1 base respectively, with 12 bases between them. This CDR3 is built from 12 residues. Per the germline V gene, CDR1 is SNHLY and CDR2 is FYNNEI. The CDR3 DNA reads TGTGCCTCAAATCGGGCTTCCTACGAGCAGTACTTC. It codes for CASNRASYEQYF.

The rearrangement joins TRBV25-1 to TRBJ1-3, with unresolved D. Trimming left V 7 bases short and J 0 bases short, with 13 bases between. The CDR3 consists of 15 residues. Germline V gives CDR1 MGHDK, CDR2 SYGVNS. The CDR3 reads CASTFGQNSGNTIYF. In nucleotides, the CDR3 is TGTGCCAGCACATTCGGTCAGAACTCTGGAAACACCATATATTTT.

The rearrangement joins TRBV2 to TRBJ2-3; D remains ambiguous. CDR3 length: 15 amino acids. V was clipped by 4 bases and J by 2 bases, with 13 bases between them. Germline CDR1 reads SNHLY; CDR2 reads FYNNEI. The CDR3 DNA sequence: TGTGCCAGCAGTGCTGAAGTGGCCATCACAGATACGCAGTATTTT. Translated, it gives CASSAEVAITDTQYF.